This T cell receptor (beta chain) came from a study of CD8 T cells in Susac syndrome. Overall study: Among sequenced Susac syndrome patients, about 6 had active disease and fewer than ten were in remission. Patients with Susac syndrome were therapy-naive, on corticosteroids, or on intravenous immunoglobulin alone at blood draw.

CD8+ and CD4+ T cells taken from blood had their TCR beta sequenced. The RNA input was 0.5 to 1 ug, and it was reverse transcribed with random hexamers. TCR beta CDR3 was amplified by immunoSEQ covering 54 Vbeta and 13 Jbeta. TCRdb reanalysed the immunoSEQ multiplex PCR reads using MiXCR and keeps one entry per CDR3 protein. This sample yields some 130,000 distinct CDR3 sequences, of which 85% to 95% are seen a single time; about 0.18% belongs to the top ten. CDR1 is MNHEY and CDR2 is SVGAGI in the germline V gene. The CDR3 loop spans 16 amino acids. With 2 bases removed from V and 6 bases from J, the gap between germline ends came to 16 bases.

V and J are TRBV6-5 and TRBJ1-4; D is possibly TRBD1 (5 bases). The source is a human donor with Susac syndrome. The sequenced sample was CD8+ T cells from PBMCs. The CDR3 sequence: CASSYGLSGGDEKLFF. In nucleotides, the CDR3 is TGTGCCAGCAGTTACGGTTTATCTGGGGGGGATGAAAAACTGTTTTTT.